The 8 T cell receptor beta chains reported below all come from one sample, sequenced in a study of CD4+ T cells in melanoma (dated by TCRdb to between 2021 and 2024). The library was made by the immunoSEQ multiplex PCR assay. TCRdb took this table from immuneACCESS and kept in-frame rearrangements with V and J called. Such tables lack part of the clones; where checked against another copy, unresolved V genes explain under half of the gap, and the rest is unexplained. The sample data list some 9,500 clones, and roughly two thirds of these were observed just once. Less than 20% of the sample is held by the ten biggest clonotypes. The sequenced sample was cells from a culture (not recorded whether cultured in vitro). The source of these receptors is a human donor with melanoma.

This rearrangement joins TRBV11-3 to TRBJ2-7; a possible D gene is TRBD2 (6 bases). Germline V gene sequence: CDR1 SGHNT, CDR2 YENEEA. Trimming stripped 2 bases from V and 4 bases from J, with 15 bases between. CDR3 length equals 15 residues. CDR3 in amino acids: CASSLSHGGRYEQYF. In nucleotides, the CDR3 is TGTGCCAGCAGCTTATCGCATGGAGGGAGGTACGAGCAGTACTTC.

This clone rates as medium-sized (0.01 to 0.1%). The J gene is TRBJ2-7, the V gene TRBV2; weak D call: TRBD2 (6 bases). V lost 4 bases and J lost 6, with 13 bases in between. CDR3 length: 13 residues. The V gene's germline CDR1 is SNHLY and CDR2 FYNNEI. This CDR3 is CASSARLGSEQYF. The CDR3 nucleotides read TGTGCCAGCAGTGCAAGACTAGGTTCCGAGCAGTACTTC.

In the case of this clone: Other DNA sequences from this sample encode an identical CDR3 as well. The chain uses TRBV7-3 and TRBJ2-5; 8 nucleotides match TRBD1. The germline V gene encodes CDR1 SGHTA and CDR2 FQGTGA. J lost 5 bases, V lost 5 bases, and 4 bases had no gene match. The CDR3 totals 13 residues. Here the CDR3 DNA reads TGTGCCAGCAGCGCCTACAGGGGGGAGACCCAGTACTTC. It translates to CASSAYRGETQYF. Full variable domain (rest looked up from reference TRBV7-3 and TRBJ2-5): GAGVSQTPSNKVTEKGKYVELRCDPISGHTALYWYRQSLGQGPEFLIYFQGTGAADDSGLPNDRFFAVRPEGSVSTLKIQRTERGDSAVYLCASSAYRGETQYFGPGTRLLVL.

The chain recombines TRBV5-1 with TRBJ1-6, with 7 bases lining up with TRBD1. Unmatched junction bases numbered 14, after V lost 1 base and J lost 10 bases. Germline loops: CDR1 SGHRS, CDR2 YFSETQ. This CDR3 is built from 17 residues. The CDR3 coding sequence is TGCGCCAGCAGCTTGTCACCCCCAGGGGGGGTAGGGTCACCCCTCCACTTT. The encoded protein is CASSLSPPGGVGSPLHF.

V and J are TRBV14 and TRBJ2-7; TRBD2 matches at 15 bases. The CDR3 length is 19 residues. V dropped 0 bases and J dropped 2; count of bases not matched to a gene: 8. CDR1 is SGHDN, CDR2 FVKESK, per germline. The CDR3: CASSQEGTSGGRRAYEQYF. The CDR3 DNA reads TGTGCCAGCAGCCAAGAGGGGACTAGCGGGGGGCGAAGGGCCTACGAGCAGTACTTC.

The chain uses TRBV27 and TRBJ2-3, with 7 bases lining up with TRBD2. The CDR3 spans 15 residues. V lost 8 bases and J lost 0; bases outside the gene matches: 8. Germline V lookup: CDR1 MNHEY, CDR2 SMNVEV (reference sequence). CDR3 nucleotides: TGTGCCAGCCATAAGCGGGGCCCTAGCACAGATACGCAGTATTTT. Protein: CASHKRGPSTDTQYF.

This chain joins TRBV11-2 and TRBJ1-4; perhaps TRBD1 as D (6 bases). V was pared by 5 bases and J by 7 bases, with 17 bases between. The CDR3 is made up of 15 amino acids. The germline V gene encodes CDR1 SGHAT and CDR2 FQNNGV. CDR3 protein: CASSPPGAAVEKLFF. CDR3 DNA: TGTGCCAGCAGCCCCCCGGGGGCGGCTGTTGAAAAACTGTTTTTT.

The chain is built from TRBV30 and TRBJ2-7, with 9 bases identical to TRBD1. Germline CDR1 GTSNPN, CDR2 SVGIG (reference sequence). The CDR3 has 15 residues. J gave up 2 bases and V 3 bases, and 8 bases lay outside the gene matches. CDR3 sequence: CAWRNGQGLAYEQYF. CDR3 coding DNA: TGTGCCTGGAGGAACGGACAGGGGTTGGCCTACGAGCAGTACTTC.